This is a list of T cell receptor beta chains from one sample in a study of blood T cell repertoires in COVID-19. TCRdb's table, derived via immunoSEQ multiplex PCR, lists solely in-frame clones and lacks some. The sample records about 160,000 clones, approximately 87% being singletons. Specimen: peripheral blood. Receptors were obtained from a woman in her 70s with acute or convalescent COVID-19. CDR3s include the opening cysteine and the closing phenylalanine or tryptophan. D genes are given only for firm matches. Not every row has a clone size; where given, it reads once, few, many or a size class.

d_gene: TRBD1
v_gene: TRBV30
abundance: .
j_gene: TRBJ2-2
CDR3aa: CALTRDRNTGELFF
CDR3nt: TGTGCCTTGACCAGGGACAGGAACACCGGGGAGCTGTTTTTT

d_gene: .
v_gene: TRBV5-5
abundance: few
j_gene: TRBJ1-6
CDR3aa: CASSFTGNSPLHF
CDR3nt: TGTGCCAGCAGCTTTACAGGAAATTCACCCCTCCACTTT

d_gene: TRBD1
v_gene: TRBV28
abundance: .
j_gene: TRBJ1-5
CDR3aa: CASQGDYQPQHF
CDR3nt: TGTGCCAGCCAGGGGGATTATCAGCCCCAGCATTTT

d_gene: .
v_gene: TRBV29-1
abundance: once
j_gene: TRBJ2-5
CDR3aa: CSAGRDSGETQYF
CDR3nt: TGCAGCGCTGGCAGGGATAGCGGAGAGACCCAGTACTTC

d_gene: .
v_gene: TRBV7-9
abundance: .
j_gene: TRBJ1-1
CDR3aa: CASSLYGSNTEAFF
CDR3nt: TGTGCCAGCAGCTTATACGGTTCGAACACTGAAGCTTTCTTT

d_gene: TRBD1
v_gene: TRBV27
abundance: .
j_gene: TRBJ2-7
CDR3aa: CASSLYRDRGSAGYEQYF
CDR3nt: TGTGCCAGCAGTTTGTACCGGGACAGGGGTTCCGCGGGCTACGAGCAGTACTTC

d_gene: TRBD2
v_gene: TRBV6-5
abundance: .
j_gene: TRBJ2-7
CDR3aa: CASGLLAGEEQYF
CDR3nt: TGTGCCAGCGGCCTCCTAGCGGGAGAAGAGCAGTACTTC

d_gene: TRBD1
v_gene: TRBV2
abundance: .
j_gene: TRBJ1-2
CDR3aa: CASTPGQAANYGYTF
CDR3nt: TGTGCCAGCACTCCAGGACAGGCTGCTAACTATGGCTACACCTTC

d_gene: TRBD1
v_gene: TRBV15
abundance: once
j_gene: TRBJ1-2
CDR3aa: CATRRQGGVDGYTF
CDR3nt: TGTGCCACCAGGCGACAGGGAGGAGTTGATGGCTACACCTTC

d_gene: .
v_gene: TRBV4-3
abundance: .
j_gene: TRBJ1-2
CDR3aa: CASSQDRRGQPNYGYTF
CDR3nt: TGCGCCAGCAGCCAAGACCGTCGAGGACAGCCTAACTATGGCTACACCTTC

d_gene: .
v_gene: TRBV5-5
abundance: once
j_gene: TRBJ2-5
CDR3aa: CASSYTFGRNQETQYF
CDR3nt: .

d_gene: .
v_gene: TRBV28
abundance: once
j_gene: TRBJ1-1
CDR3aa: CASSPVGGLNTEAFF
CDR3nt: TGTGCCAGCAGCCCAGTGGGAGGGTTGAACACTGAAGCTTTCTTT

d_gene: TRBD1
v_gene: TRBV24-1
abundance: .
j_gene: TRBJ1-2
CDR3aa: CATSDSGQGIYGYTF
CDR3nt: TGTGCCACCAGTGACTCGGGACAGGGGATCTATGGCTACACCTTC

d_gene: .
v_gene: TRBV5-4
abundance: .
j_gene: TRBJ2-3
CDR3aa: CASSGGISPNPSTDTQYF
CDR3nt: TGTGCCAGCAGCGGAGGGATTAGTCCCAATCCTAGCACAGATACGCAGTATTTT

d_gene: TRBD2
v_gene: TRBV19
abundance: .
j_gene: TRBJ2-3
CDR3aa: CASSISGGRTDTQYF
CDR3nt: TGTGCCAGTAGTATATCGGGAGGTCGGACAGATACGCAGTATTTT

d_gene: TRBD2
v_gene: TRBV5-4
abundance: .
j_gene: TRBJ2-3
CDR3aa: CASSLRGLADTSTDTQYF
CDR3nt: TGTGCCAGCAGCTTGAGGGGACTAGCGGACACTAGCACAGATACGCAGTATTTT

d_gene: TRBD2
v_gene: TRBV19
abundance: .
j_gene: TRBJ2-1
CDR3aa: CASSIGRLARGHEQFF
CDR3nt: TGTGCCAGTAGTATAGGTCGACTAGCGAGGGGTCATGAGCAGTTCTTC

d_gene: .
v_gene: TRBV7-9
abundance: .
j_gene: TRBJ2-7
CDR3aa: CASSANRVEQYF
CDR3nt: TGTGCCAGCAGCGCCAACAGGGTTGAGCAGTACTTC

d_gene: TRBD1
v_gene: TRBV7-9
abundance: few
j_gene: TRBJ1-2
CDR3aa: CASSQDRVGGYTF
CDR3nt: TGTGCCAGCAGCCAGGACAGGGTGGGAGGCTACACCTTC

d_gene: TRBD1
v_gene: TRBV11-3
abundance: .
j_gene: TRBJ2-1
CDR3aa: CASSLGTGGYNEQFF
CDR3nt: TGTGCCAGCAGCCTAGGGACAGGGGGTTACAATGAGCAGTTCTTC

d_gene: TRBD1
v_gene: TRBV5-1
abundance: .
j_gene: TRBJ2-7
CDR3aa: CASSLVGTGPHEQYF
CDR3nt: TGCGCCAGCAGCTTGGTAGGGACAGGGCCCCACGAGCAGTACTTC

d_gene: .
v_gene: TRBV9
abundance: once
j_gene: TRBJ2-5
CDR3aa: CASSVREGANGETQYF
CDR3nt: TGTGCCAGCAGCGTAAGGGAAGGGGCGAATGGAGAGACCCAGTACTTC

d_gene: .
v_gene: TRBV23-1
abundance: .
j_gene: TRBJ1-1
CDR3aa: CASSQSAGYTEAFF
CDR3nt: TGCGCCAGCAGTCAATCGGCGGGCTACACTGAAGCTTTCTTT

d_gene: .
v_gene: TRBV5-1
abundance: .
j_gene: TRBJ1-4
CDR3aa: CASSSGQVATNEKLFF
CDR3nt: TGCGCCAGCAGCTCGGGACAAGTTGCAACTAATGAAAAACTGTTTTTT

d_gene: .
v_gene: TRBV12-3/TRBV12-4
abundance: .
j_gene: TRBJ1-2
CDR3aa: CASSFNSDGYTF
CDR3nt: TGTGCCAGCAGTTTCAACAGTGATGGCTACACCTTC

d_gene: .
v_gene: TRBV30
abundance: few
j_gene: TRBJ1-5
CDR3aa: CAWSEREDQPQHF
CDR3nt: TGTGCCTGGAGTGAGCGGGAGGATCAGCCCCAGCATTTT

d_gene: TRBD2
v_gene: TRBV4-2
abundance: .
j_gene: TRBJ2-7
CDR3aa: CASSQQREAYHEQYF
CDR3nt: TGTGCCAGCAGCCAACAGCGGGAGGCTTACCACGAGCAGTACTTC

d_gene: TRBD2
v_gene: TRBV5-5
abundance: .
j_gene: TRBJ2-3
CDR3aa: CASSFRLAGGPGDTQYF
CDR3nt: TGTGCCAGCAGCTTCCGACTAGCGGGGGGGCCAGGTGATACGCAGTATTTT

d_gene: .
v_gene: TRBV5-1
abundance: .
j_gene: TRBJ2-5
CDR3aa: CASSSSTGRRQETQYF
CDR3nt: TGCGCCAGCAGCTCCAGTACAGGGAGACGACAAGAGACCCAGTACTTC

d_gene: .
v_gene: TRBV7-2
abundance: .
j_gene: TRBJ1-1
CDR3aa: CASSLGHRLNTEAFF
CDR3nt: TGTGCCAGCAGCTTAGGTCACCGGTTGAACACTGAAGCTTTCTTT

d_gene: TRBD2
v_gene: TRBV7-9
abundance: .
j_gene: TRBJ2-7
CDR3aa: CASSPIAGPGTGEQYF
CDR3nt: TGTGCCAGCAGCCCCATAGCGGGTCCGGGCACGGGCGAGCAGTACTTC

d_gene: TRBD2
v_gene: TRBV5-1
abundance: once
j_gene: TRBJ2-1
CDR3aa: CASGTSGAYNEQFF
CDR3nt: TGCGCCAGTGGGACTAGCGGGGCCTACAATGAGCAGTTCTTC

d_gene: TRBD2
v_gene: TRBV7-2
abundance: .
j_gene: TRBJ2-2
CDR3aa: CASSLVWTSGRGTGELFF
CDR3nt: TGTGCCAGCAGCTTAGTTTGGACTAGCGGGAGAGGGACGGGGGAGCTGTTTTTT

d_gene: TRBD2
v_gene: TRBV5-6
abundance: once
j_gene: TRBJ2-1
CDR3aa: CASSLSGRATNEQFF
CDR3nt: TGTGCCAGCAGCTTGAGCGGGAGGGCCACGAATGAGCAGTTCTTC

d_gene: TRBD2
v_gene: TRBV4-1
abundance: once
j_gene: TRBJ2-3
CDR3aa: CASSLTSGRITDTQYF
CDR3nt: TGCGCCAGCAGCCTGACTAGCGGGAGGATTACAGATACGCAGTATTTT

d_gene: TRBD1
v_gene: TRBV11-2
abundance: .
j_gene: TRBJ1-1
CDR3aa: CASSLAGQSTFEAFF
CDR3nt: TGTGCCAGCAGCTTAGCGGGACAGTCAACGTTTGAAGCTTTCTTT

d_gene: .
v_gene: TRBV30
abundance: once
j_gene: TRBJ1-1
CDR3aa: CAWSGMGQGNTEAFF
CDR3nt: TGTGCCTGGAGTGGGATGGGGCAGGGGAACACTGAAGCTTTCTTT

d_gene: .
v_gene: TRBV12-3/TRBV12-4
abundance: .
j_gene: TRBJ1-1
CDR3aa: CASSLRGPSAFF
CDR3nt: TGTGCCAGCAGTTTACGAGGCCCTTCAGCTTTCTTT

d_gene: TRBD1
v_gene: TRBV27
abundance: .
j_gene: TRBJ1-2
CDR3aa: CASSRLGQVEDGYTF
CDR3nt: TGTGCCAGCAGTCGGCTGGGACAGGTTGAGGATGGCTACACCTTC

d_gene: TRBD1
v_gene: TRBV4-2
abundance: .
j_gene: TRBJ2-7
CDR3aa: CASSRGTDTYEQYF
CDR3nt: TGTGCCAGCAGCCGTGGGACAGACACCTACGAGCAGTACTTC

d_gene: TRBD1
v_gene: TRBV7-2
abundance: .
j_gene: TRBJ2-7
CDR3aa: CASGGDRGREQYF
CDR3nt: TGTGCCAGCGGGGGGGACAGGGGGCGCGAGCAGTACTTC

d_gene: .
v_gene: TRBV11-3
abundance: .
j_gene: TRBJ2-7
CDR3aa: CASSLESGRSAKEYF
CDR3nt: TGTGCCAGCAGCTTAGAGAGCGGGCGTAGTGCCAAGGAGTACTTC

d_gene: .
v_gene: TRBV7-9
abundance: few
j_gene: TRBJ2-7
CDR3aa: CASSPGNLYEQYF
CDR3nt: TGTGCCAGCAGCCCCGGGAACCTGTACGAGCAGTACTTC

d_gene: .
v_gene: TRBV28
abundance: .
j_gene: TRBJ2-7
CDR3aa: CASSGSGRLEQYF
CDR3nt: TGTGCCAGCAGTGGCTCCGGGAGACTAGAGCAGTACTTC

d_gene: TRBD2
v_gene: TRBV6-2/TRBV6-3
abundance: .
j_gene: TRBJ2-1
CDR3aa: CASSPGASGRVVNEQFF
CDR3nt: TGTGCCAGCAGTCCCGGGGCTAGCGGGAGGGTGGTAAATGAGCAGTTCTTC

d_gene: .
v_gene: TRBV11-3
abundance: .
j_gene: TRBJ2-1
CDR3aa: CASSLRGGDYNEQFF
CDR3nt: TGTGCCAGCAGCTTAAGAGGGGGGGACTACAATGAGCAGTTCTTC

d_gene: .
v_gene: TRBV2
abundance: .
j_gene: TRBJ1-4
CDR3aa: CASARAGAVLGEKLFF
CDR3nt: TGTGCCAGCGCGAGGGCAGGAGCGGTGTTGGGTGAAAAACTGTTTTTT

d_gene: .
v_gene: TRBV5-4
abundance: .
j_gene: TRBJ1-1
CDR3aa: CASSPYENTEAFF
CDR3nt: TGTGCCAGCAGCCCCTACGAAAACACTGAAGCTTTCTTT

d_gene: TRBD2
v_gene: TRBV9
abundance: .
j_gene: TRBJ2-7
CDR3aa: CASSPRQGTSYEQYF
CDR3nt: TGTGCCAGCAGCCCGCGTCAGGGGACTAGCTACGAGCAGTACTTC

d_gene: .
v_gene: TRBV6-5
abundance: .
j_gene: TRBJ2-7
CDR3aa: CASSYMQTYEQYF
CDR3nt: TGTGCCAGCAGTTACATGCAGACCTACGAGCAGTACTTC

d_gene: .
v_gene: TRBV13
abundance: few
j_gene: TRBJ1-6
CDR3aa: CASSTKQENSPLHF
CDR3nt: TGTGCCAGCAGCACCAAGCAAGAGAATTCACCCCTCCACTTT

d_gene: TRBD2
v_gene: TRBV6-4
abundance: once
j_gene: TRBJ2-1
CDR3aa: CASRALAGVGNEQFF
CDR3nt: TGTGCCAGCAGGGCACTAGCGGGAGTGGGAAATGAGCAGTTCTTC

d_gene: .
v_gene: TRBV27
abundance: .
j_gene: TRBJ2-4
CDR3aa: CASSFFRVNIQYF
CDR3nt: TGTGCCAGCAGTTTTTTCAGGGTCAACATTCAGTACTTC

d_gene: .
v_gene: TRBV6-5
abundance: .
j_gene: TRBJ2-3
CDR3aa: CASSKTGEDTQYF
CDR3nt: TGTGCCAGCAGTAAAACAGGAGAAGATACGCAGTATTTT

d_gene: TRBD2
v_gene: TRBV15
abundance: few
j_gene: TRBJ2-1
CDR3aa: CATSRDRTSGSNEQFF
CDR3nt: TGTGCCACCAGCAGAGACCGGACTAGCGGGAGCAATGAGCAGTTCTTC

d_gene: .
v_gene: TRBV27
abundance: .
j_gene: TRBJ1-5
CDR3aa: CASSSDRKAGNQPQHF
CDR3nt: TGTGCCAGCAGTTCAGACAGGAAGGCTGGCAATCAGCCCCAGCATTTT

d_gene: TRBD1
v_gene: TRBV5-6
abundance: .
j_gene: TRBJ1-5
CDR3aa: CASSLTGQGADQPQHF
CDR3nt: TGTGCCAGCAGCCTGACCGGACAGGGGGCGGATCAGCCCCAGCATTTT